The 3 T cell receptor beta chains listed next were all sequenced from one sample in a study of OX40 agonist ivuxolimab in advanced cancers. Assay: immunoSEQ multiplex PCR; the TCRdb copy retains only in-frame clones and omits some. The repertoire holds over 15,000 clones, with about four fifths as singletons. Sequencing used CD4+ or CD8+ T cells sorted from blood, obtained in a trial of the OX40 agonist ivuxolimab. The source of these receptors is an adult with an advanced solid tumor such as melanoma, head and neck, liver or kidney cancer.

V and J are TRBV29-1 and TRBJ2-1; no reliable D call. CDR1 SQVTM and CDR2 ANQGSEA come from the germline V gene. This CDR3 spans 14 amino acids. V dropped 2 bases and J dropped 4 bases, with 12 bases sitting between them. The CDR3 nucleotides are TGCAGCGTTGAAAGGGCGGCCCTATACAATGAGCAGTTCTTC. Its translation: CSVERAALYNEQFF.

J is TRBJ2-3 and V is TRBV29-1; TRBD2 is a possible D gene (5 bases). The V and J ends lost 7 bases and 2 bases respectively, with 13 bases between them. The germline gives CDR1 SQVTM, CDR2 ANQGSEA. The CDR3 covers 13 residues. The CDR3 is CSAVARNTDTQYF. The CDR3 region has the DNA TGCAGCGCCGTAGCGAGGAACACAGATACGCAGTATTTT.

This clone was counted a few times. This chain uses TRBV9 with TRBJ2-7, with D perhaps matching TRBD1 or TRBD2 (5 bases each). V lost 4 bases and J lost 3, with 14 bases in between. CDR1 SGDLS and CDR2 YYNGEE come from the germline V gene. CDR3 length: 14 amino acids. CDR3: CASSPEGTNYEQYF. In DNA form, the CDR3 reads TGTGCCAGCAGCCCAGAGGGGACCAACTACGAGCAGTACTTC.